This entry features one TCR beta chain sequence. The sample comes from a study of blood T cell repertoires in COVID-19. Across the whole study: Italy, Spain and the United States were the sources of the convalescent and acute COVID-19 samples. PBMCs, B-cell-depleted T cells, or T cells were the source of the cDNA or gDNA that made up the material.

CDR3 size: 13 residues. Trimming pared 4 bases from V and 4 bases from J, leaving 10 bases between. Per germline, CDR1 LGHDT and CDR2 YNNKEL (reference sequence). Authors' analysis steps: The authors estimated nucleated cell counts from reference gene primer amplification. Measured with immunoSEQ multiplex PCR; TCRdb has only the in-frame clones, and not every one. Clone size and V and J calls were adopted from that table, with D and trimming inferred from the DNA. Of under 250,000 clones listed, 84% are singletons. The J gene is TRBJ2-5, the V gene TRBV3-1 (or the pseudogene TRBV3-2); D gene ambiguous. The specimen sequenced was peripheral blood. The sequence was collected from a woman in her thirties or forties who had recovered from COVID-19. As DNA, the CDR3 is TGTGCCAGCAGCCTGCTAGGTGGAGAGACCCAGTACTTC. Protein product: CASSLLGGETQYF.